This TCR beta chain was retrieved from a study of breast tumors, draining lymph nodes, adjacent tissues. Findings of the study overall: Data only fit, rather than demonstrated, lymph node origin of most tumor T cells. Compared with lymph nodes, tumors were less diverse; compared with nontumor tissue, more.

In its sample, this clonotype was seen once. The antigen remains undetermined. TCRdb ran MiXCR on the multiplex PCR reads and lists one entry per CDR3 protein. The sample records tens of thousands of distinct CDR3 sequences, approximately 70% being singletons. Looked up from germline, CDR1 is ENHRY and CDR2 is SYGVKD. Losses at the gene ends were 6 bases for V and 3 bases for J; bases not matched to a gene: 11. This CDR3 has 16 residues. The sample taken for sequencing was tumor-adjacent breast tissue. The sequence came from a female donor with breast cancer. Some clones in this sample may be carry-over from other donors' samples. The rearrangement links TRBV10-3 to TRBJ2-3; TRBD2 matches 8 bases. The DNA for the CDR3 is TGTGCCATCAGCCCCGGGGGGGGTAGCGGGACAGATACGCAGTATTTT. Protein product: CAISPGGGSGTDTQYF.